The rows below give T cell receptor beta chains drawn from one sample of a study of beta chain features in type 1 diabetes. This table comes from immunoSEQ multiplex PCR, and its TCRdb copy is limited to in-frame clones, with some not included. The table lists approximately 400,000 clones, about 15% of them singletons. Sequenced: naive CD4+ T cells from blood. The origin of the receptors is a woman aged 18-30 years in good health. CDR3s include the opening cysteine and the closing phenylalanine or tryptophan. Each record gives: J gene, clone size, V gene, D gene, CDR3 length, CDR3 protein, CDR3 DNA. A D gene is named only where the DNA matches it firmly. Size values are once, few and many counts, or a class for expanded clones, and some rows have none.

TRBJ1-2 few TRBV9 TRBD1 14 CASSPGTANYGYTF TGTGCCAGCAGCCCCGGGACAGCTAACTATGGCTACACCTTC
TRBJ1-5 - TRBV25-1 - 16 CASRFPGDNSNQPQHF TGTGCCAGCAGGTTCCCGGGAGATAATAGCAATCAGCCCCAGCATTTT
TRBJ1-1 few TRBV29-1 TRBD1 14 CSVERRQGDTEAFF TGCAGCGTTGAACGCCGACAGGGGGACACTGAAGCTTTCTTT
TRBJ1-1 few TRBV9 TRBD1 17 CASSVDPQGAIRTEAFF TGTGCCAGCAGCGTAGACCCCCAGGGGGCGATTCGCACTGAAGCTTTCTTT
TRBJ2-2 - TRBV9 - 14 CASSVDGGPGELFF TGTGCCAGCAGCGTAGACGGGGGGCCCGGGGAGCTGTTTTTT
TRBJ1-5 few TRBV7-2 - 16 CASSQGGARGNQPQHF TGTGCCAGCAGCCAGGGAGGGGCCCGGGGCAATCAGCCCCAGCATTTT
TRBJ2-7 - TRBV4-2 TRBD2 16 CASSLAGGTVVYEQYF TGTGCCAGCAGCCTAGCGGGGGGGACGGTAGTCTACGAGCAGTACTTC
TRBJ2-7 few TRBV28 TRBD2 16 CASSLKLAGGGREQYF TGTGCCAGCAGTTTAAAACTAGCGGGAGGTGGGCGCGAGCAGTACTTC
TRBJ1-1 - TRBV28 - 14 CASSLGQVFTEAFF TGTGCCAGCAGTTTGGGCCAGGTTTTTACTGAAGCTTTCTTT
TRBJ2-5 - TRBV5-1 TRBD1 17 CASSPGTGGPVGGTQYF TGCGCCAGCAGCCCCGGGACAGGGGGGCCGGTTGGTGGGACCCAGTACTTC
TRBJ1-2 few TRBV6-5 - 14 CASSYSTGIYGYTF TGTGCCAGCAGTTACTCCACAGGGATCTATGGCTACACCTTC
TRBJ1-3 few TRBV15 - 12 CATSPQGNTIYF TGTGCCACCAGCCCACAGGGAAACACCATATATTTT
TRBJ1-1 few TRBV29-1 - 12 CSVRDSVTEAFF TGCAGCGTCAGGGACTCCGTCACTGAAGCTTTCTTT
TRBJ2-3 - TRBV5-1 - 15 CASSLDPLPTDTQYF TGCGCCAGCAGCTTGGATCCCCTACCGACAGATACGCAGTATTTT
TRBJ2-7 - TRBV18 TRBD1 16 CASSPLRDRSSYEQYF TGTGCCAGCTCACCACTCCGGGACAGGAGCTCCTACGAGCAGTACTTC
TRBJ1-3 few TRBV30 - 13 CAWSWQGGNTIYF TGTGCCTGGAGTTGGCAGGGAGGAAACACCATATATTTT
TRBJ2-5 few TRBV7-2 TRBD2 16 CASSWSSGRLGETQYF TGTGCCAGCAGCTGGAGTAGCGGGAGGTTGGGGGAGACCCAGTACTTC
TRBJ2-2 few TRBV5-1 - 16 CASSLSRVGNTGELFF TGCGCCAGCAGCTTGTCACGGGTCGGAAACACCGGGGAGCTGTTTTTT
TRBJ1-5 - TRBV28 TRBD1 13 CASRTGSNQPQHF TGTGCCAGCCGGACAGGGAGCAATCAGCCCCAGCATTTT
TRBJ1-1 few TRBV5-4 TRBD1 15 CASRPPGQSNTEAFF TGTGCCAGCAGGCCCCCGGGACAGTCGAACACTGAAGCTTTCTTT
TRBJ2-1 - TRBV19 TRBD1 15 CASSVDRGYNNEQFF TGTGCCAGTAGTGTTGACAGGGGATATAACAATGAGCAGTTCTTC
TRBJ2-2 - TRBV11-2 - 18 CASSPSQIRAGATGELFF TGTGCCAGCAGCCCAAGCCAAATTCGTGCAGGGGCCACCGGGGAGCTGTTTTTT
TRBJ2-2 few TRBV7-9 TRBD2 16 CASSPVASGNTGELFF TGTGCCAGCAGCCCGGTGGCTAGCGGGAACACCGGGGAGCTGTTTTTT
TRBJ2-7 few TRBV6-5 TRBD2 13 CASSYSGSYEQYF TGTGCCAGCAGTTACAGCGGGAGCTACGAGCAGTACTTC
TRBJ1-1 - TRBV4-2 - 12 CASSQGTVEAFF TGTGCCAGCAGCCAAGGGACAGTTGAAGCTTTCTTT
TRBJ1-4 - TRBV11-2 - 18 CASSLVPRRTVANEKLFF TGTGCCAGCAGCTTAGTACCGAGACGGACAGTGGCGAATGAAAAACTGTTTTTT
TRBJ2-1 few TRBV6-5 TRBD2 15 CASSLTGTTNNEQFF TGTGCCAGCAGTCTTACCGGGACTACCAACAATGAGCAGTTCTTC
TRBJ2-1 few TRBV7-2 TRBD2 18 CASSFVHYLAGVEGEQFF TGTGCCAGCAGCTTTGTCCACTACCTAGCGGGAGTAGAGGGCGAGCAGTTCTTC
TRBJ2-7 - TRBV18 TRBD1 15 CASSPPSRGPYEQYF TGTGCCAGCTCACCACCGTCTAGGGGGCCCTACGAGCAGTACTTC
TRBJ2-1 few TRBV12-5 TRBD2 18 CASGSSLTSGSSYNEQFF TGTGCTAGTGGTTCGAGTCTGACTAGCGGAAGCTCCTACAATGAGCAGTTCTTC
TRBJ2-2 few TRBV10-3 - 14 CAISERELTGELFF TGTGCCATCAGTGAGCGGGAGCTCACCGGGGAGCTGTTTTTT
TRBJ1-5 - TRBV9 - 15 CASSLSGESNQPQHF TGTGCCAGCAGCCTATCAGGGGAGAGCAATCAGCCCCAGCATTTT
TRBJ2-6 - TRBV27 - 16 CASSERQSSGANVLTF TGTGCCAGCAGTGAGAGACAGAGCTCTGGGGCCAACGTCCTGACTTTC
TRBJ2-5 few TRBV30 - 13 CAWSPYGSKTQYF TGTGCCTGGAGTCCGTACGGGTCCAAGACCCAGTACTTC
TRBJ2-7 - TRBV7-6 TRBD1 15 CASSRNRGLLDEQYF TGTGCCAGCAGCAGGAACAGGGGGCTTTTGGACGAGCAGTACTTC